This T cell receptor (beta chain) emerged from a study of metastatic and nonmetastatic thyroid tumors (dated by TCRdb to 2018 to 2020). Study-wide context: For patients with malignant and with benign thyroid disease, the researchers compared repertoires between peripheral blood samples and tumor or nodule tissue samples. Overall study results and their limits: In both blood and tumor samples, malignant tumors were reported to have significantly higher TCR beta diversity than benign nodules.

The table lists this clone with many counts. Its cognate antigen has yet to be identified. No quality values exist for individual bases; no much larger clone is one base distant. No patient had received any treatment before thyroid surgery. Using T-cell receptor beta sequencing, the researchers looked back retrospectively at clinical samples from patients, gathered between about 2011 and 2019. The library was produced with PCR. TCRdb lists the instrument as Illumina HiSeq 4000. The TCR beta-chain CDR3 region of each patient was profiled by high-throughput sequencing. The authors' analysis ran thus. The researchers built a classifier to tell apart papillary thyroid cancer patients with distant metastasis, based on CDR3 differences among clinicopathological groups. The Shannon index was used to assess repertoire diversity, and the Morisita-Horn index was used to assess tumor-blood repertoire similarity. TCRdb's own reprocessing of the public reads used fastp at Q25 and MiXCR and kept productive beta chains. TCRdb, not the original authors, processed these V and J calls. This sample is represented by 20,000 to 25,000 clones; 18% of them were singletons. 2.5% to 3% of the sample rests with the top ten.

The receptor comes from a male donor with papillary thyroid cancer or a benign thyroid nodule (not recorded which). Some clones in this sample may be carry-over from other donors' samples. Specimen: adjacent normal tissue.

The CDR3 region has the sequence CASSISGNSYEQYV. In nucleotides, the sequence is TGTGCCAGCAGCATTAGCGGGAACTCCTACGAGCAGTACGTC. The chain was built from TRBV13 and TRBJ2-7; a stretch of 8 junction bases matches TRBD2. CDR1 PRHDT and CDR2 FYEKMQ are derived from the germline V gene (reference sequence). The CDR3 goes from the cysteine to the valine over 14 residues. The kept DNA is CDR3 alone, 42 bases in frame from the first base. Here V drops 5 bases and J drops 0 bases, and the junction holds 3 bases not matched to any gene.